What follows are 21 T cell receptor beta chains derived from one specimen sequenced in a study of blood T cell repertoires in COVID-19. Data came from immunoSEQ multiplex PCR; TCRdb stores just in-frame clones and leaves some out. The sample lists some 98,000 clones, over 70% occurring once. The sequenced sample consisted of peripheral blood. These receptor sequences come from a human donor in a cohort sampled during active COVID-19.

The chain combines TRBV11-3 with TRBJ1-4; TRBD1 might be the D (6 bases). Germline CDR1 and CDR2: SGHNT and YENEEA. Trimming removed 8 bases from V and 8 bases from J, with 24 bases in between. The CDR3 runs to 16 residues. This CDR3 reads CASALPQGPGNEKLFF. The CDR3 DNA reads TGTGCCAGCGCCCTCCCTCAGGGGCCAGGAAACGAAAAACTGTTTTTT.

The chain links TRBV27 to TRBJ1-4, with D possibly matching TRBD1 (6 bases). Deletions cut 11 bases from V and 10 bases from J, with 14 bases between. The CDR3 runs 11 residues. CDR1 is MNHEY, CDR2 SMNVEV, per germline (reference sequence). CDR3 sequence (DNA): TGTGCCCAGGGGCCGACTGGAAAACTGTTTTTT. Translation: CAQGPTGKLFF.

The J gene is TRBJ2-5, the V gene TRBV3-1 (or the pseudogene TRBV3-2), with TRBD2 matching over 12 bases. V lost 4 bases to trimming and J lost 5 bases; unmatched junction nucleotides: 5. The V gene's germline CDR1 is LGHDT and CDR2 YNNKEL (reference sequence). The CDR3 extends over 15 amino acids. CDR3 sequence reads: CASSRPLAGGETQYF. As DNA, the CDR3 is TGTGCCAGCAGCCGACCCCTAGCGGGAGGGGAGACCCAGTACTTC.

The chain recombines TRBV2 with TRBJ2-6, with TRBD1 as a possible D gene (6 bases). Trimming pared 2 bases from V and 4 bases from J, leaving 15 bases between. Germline V gives CDR1 SNHLY, CDR2 FYNNEI. This CDR3 region has 17 residues. In nucleotides, the CDR3 is TGTGCCAGCAGTGAAACGATGAGGGGGACAGGGGCCAACGTCCTGACTTTC. This sequence encodes CASSETMRGTGANVLTF.

The rearrangement uses TRBV28 and TRBJ1-2, with D maybe TRBD1 (6 bases). This CDR3 has 13 amino acids. Germline CDR1 and CDR2: MDHEN and SYDVKM. Trimming left V 3 bases short and J 5 bases short, with 10 bases between. In DNA form, the CDR3 reads TGTGCCAGCAGTTTGAACAGGGAGTATGGCTACACCTTC. Residues: CASSLNREYGYTF.

This chain links TRBV20-1 with TRBJ2-7; D may be TRBD2 (6 bases). Germline lookup yields CDR1 DFQATT and CDR2 SNEGSKA (reference sequence). Trimming pared 3 bases from V and 3 bases from J, leaving 15 bases between. CDR3 length: 14 amino acids. The CDR3 region is CSASRGRTIYEQYF. For the CDR3, the DNA is TGCAGTGCTAGTCGGGGGAGAACAATCTACGAGCAGTACTTC.

The genes are TRBV3-1 (or the pseudogene TRBV3-2) and TRBJ1-1; D gene uncertain. V dropped 0 bases and J dropped 3 bases, with 8 bases sitting between them. Germline V CDR1 and CDR2: LGHDT, YNNKEL (reference sequence). CDR3 length equals 14 residues. The CDR3 is CASSQEFRYTEAFF. Written as DNA, the CDR3 is TGTGCCAGCAGCCAAGAATTCCGGTACACTGAAGCTTTCTTT.

The rearrangement joins TRBV5-1 to TRBJ1-4; D ambiguous. The CDR3 is made up of 13 amino acids. CDR1 is SGHRS and CDR2 is YFSETQ in the germline V gene. V was clipped by 4 bases and J by 6 bases, with 10 bases between them. In DNA form, the CDR3 reads TGCGCCAGCAGCCCCTCCCAGTATGAAAAACTGTTTTTT. It is translated as CASSPSQYEKLFF.

In DNA, the CDR3 is TGTGCCAGCAGCCCCCAGGGTAGCGGGAGGGCCAGGTACAATGAGCAGTTCTTC. It encodes CASSPQGSGRARYNEQFF. The chain links TRBV11-3 to TRBJ2-1; 11 nucleotides agree with TRBD2. The germline V gene has CDR1 SGHNT and CDR2 YENEEA. The V and J ends lost 5 bases and 4 bases, in that order; junction bases with no gene match: 13. There are 18 residues in the CDR3.

This clone has just one count. CDR3 nucleotides: TGTGCCAGCAGCGTCCAACTTCTAGGCAATGAGCAGTTCTTC. Translating gives CASSVQLLGNEQFF. The gene calls are TRBV9 and TRBJ2-1; D is unclear. V was clipped by 2 bases and J by 6 bases, with 12 bases between them. The CDR3 runs to 14 residues. The germline CDR1 and CDR2 sequences are SGDLS and YYNGEE.

The chain uses TRBV3-1 (or the pseudogene TRBV3-2) and TRBJ1-5; D ambiguous. Germline V gene lookup returns CDR1 LGHDT and CDR2 YNNKEL (reference sequence). V was trimmed by 2 bases and J by 1 base, leaving 6 bases between them. The CDR3 contains 14 residues. The CDR3 coding sequence is TGTGCCAGCAGCCAACGAAGCAGCAATCAGCCCCAGCATTTT. It specifies CASSQRSSNQPQHF.

The V call is TRBV5-5, the J call TRBJ1-5; D may be TRBD1 (5 bases). Germline lookup yields CDR1 SGHKS and CDR2 YYEKEE (reference sequence). CDR3 size: 17 residues. With 2 bases removed from V and 6 bases from J, the gap between germline ends came to 21 bases. The CDR3 here is CASSFHDQGGGGQPQHF. The CDR3 DNA is TGTGCCAGCAGCTTTCATGATCAGGGAGGAGGAGGTCAGCCCCAGCATTTT. Supplemented by reference TRBV5-5 and TRBJ1-5, the full variable domain reads DAGVTQSPTHLIKTRGQQVTLRCSPISGHKSVSWYQQVLGQGPQFIFQYYEKEERGRGNFPDRFSARQFPNYSSELNVNALLLGDSALYLCASSFHDQGGGGQPQHFGDGTRLSIL.

V and J are TRBV19 and TRBJ1-6; D possibly corresponds to TRBD1 (5 bases). The V end was cut by 3 bases, the J end by 10 bases, with 16 bases between. Germline V gene sequence: CDR1 LNHDA, CDR2 SQIVND (reference sequence). This CDR3 has 15 amino acids. CDR3 bases: TGTGCCAGTAGTATTCAGAGCCAGGGTGACTCACCCCTCCACTTT. Translated: CASSIQSQGDSPLHF.

The chain links TRBV7-2 to TRBJ2-1; D is unclear. Trimming shortened V by 4 bases and J by 9 bases, and 13 bases separated the two germline ends. Germline V lookup: CDR1 SGHTA, CDR2 FQGNSA. The CDR3 spans 13 residues. The CDR3 sequence is CASSSQTYFEQFF. Here the CDR3 DNA reads TGTGCCAGCAGCTCTCAGACTTACTTTGAGCAGTTCTTC.

The genes are TRBV25-1 and TRBJ2-7, with D maybe TRBD2 (5 bases). In germline, CDR1 is MGHDK, CDR2 SYGVNS. The CDR3 is 15 amino acids. Trimming cost V 1 base and J 1 base, with 11 bases left between them. In DNA, the CDR3 is TGTGCCAGCAGTGAATCCGGGGTAACATCCTACGAGCAGTACTTC. Its translation is CASSESGVTSYEQYF.

This chain joins TRBV28 and TRBJ1-2, with D unresolved. The CDR3 sequence is 14 residues long. In germline, CDR1 is MDHEN, CDR2 SYDVKM. The V and J ends lost 5 bases and 0 bases respectively, with 10 bases between them. In DNA, the CDR3 is TGTGCCAGCAGTACGGAGGCGACTAACTATGGCTACACCTTC. Its protein product is CASSTEATNYGYTF.

This chain connects TRBV28 to TRBJ1-2; tentatively, D is TRBD1 (5 bases). Germline V CDR1 and CDR2: MDHEN, SYDVKM. V lost 2 bases and J lost 8, with 12 bases in between. The CDR3 is 13 amino acids. The DNA for the CDR3 is TGTGCCAGCAGTTTAAGGGACTTTCGAGGCTACACCTTC. Its protein is CASSLRDFRGYTF.

V and J are TRBV7-5 and TRBJ1-1; the table gives TRBD1 as D, unverified against the DNA. TRBV7-5 is given as a pseudogene. The CDR3 length is 16 residues. For the CDR3, the DNA is TGTGTCAGAAGCGTAGAGACAGAAGCCGACCATGATGAAGCTTTCTTT. Its translation: CVRSVETEADHDEAFF.

This clone appeared a single time. The V and J genes are TRBV5-4 and TRBJ2-7; D is possibly TRBD2 (6 bases). The germline V gene encodes CDR1 SGHNT and CDR2 YYREEE (reference sequence). Trimming cost V 3 bases and J 2 bases, with 12 bases left between them. This CDR3 is built from 14 residues. The CDR3 DNA is TGTGCCAGCAGCTCCGGGACTTCCACCTACGAGCAGTACTTC. It translates to CASSSGTSTYEQYF.

This clone was seen more than once but under ten times. The V call is TRBV6-5, the J call TRBJ1-1; D gene uncertain. V was shortened by 7 bases and J by 2 bases, with 17 bases between the two germline ends. The CDR3 sequence is 15 residues long. Germline CDR1 and CDR2: MNHEY and SVGAGI. CDR3 in amino acids: CASTWAWRANTEAFF. The DNA for the CDR3 is TGTGCCAGCACGTGGGCCTGGAGGGCCAACACTGAAGCTTTCTTT.

The rearrangement joins TRBV19 to TRBJ2-4; the D gene is possibly TRBD1 (5 bases). The V end was cut by 4 bases, the J end by 6 bases, with 10 bases between. Germline-derived CDR1 and CDR2 are LNHDA and SQIVND (reference sequence). The CDR3 is 13 residues long. The CDR3: CASSNQGGNIQYF. Written as DNA, the CDR3 is TGTGCCAGTAGTAACCAGGGTGGAAACATTCAGTACTTC. Full variable domain (remainder filled in from reference TRBV19 and TRBJ2-4): DGGITQSPKYLFRKEGQNVTLSCEQNLNHDAMYWYRQDPGQGLRLIYYSQIVNDFQKGDIAEGYSVSREKKESFPLTVTSAQKNPTAFYLCASSNQGGNIQYFGAGTRLSVL.